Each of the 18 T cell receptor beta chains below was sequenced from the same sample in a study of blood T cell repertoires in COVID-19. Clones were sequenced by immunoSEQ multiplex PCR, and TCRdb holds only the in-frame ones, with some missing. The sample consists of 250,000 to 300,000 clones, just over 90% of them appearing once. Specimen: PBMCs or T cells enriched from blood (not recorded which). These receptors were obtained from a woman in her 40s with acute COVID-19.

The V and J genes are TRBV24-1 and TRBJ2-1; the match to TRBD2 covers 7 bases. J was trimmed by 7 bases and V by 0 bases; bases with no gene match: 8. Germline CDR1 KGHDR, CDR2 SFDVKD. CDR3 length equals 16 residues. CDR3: CATSDLRASGGNEQFF. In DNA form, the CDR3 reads TGTGCCACCAGTGATTTGCGGGCTAGCGGTGGGAATGAGCAGTTCTTC.

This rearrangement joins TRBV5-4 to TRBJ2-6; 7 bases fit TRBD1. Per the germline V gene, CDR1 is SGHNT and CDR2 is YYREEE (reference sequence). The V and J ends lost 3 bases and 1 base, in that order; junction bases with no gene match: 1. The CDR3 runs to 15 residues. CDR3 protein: CASSWGQSGANVLTF. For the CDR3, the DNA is TGTGCCAGCAGCTGGGGACAGTCTGGGGCCAACGTCCTGACTTTC.

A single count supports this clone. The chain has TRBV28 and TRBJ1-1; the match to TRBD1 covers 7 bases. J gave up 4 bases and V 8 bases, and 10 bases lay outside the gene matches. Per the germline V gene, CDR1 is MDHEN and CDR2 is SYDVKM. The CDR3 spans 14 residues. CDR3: CASGTGDGFTEAFF. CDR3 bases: TGTGCCAGCGGCACAGGGGATGGTTTCACTGAAGCTTTCTTT.

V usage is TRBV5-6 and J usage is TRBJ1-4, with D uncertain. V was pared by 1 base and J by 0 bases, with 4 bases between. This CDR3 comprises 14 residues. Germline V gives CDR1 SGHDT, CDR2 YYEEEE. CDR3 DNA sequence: TGTGCCAGCAGCTTGCCCGCAACTAATGAAAAACTGTTTTTT. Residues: CASSLPATNEKLFF.

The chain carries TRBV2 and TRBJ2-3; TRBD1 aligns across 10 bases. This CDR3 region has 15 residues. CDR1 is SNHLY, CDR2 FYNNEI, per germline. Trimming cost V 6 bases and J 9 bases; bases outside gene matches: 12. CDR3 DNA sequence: TGTGCCAGCAGCGACCACGACAGGGGGCGAAGCACGCAGTATTTT. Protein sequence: CASSDHDRGRSTQYF.

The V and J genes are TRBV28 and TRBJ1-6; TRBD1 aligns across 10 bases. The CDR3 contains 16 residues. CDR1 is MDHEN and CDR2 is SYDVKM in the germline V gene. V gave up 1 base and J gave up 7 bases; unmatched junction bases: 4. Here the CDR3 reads CASSLSGTGANSPLHF. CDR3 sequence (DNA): TGTGCCAGCAGTTTATCCGGGACAGGGGCAAATTCACCCCTCCACTTT.

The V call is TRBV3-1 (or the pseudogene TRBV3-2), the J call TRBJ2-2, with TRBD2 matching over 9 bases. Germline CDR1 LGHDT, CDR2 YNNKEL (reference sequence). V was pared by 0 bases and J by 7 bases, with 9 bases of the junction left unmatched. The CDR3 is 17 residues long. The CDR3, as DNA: TGTGCCAGCAGCCAAGACCCAGTTAGCGGGGGTGGCGGGGAGCTGTTTTTT. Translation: CASSQDPVSGGGGELFF.

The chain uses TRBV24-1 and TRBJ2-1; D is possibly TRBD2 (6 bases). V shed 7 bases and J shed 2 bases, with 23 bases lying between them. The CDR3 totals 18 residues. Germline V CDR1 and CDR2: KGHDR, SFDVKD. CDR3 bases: TGTGCCACCAGAGATCCCCGTCCGGGGGAATACCCCTACAATGAGCAGTTCTTC. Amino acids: CATRDPRPGEYPYNEQFF.

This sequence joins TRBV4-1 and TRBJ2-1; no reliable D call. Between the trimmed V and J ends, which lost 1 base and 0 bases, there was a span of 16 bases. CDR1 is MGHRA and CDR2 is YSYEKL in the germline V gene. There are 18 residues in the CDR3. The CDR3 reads CASSQGADLVSSYNEQFF. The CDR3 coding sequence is TGCGCCAGCAGCCAAGGGGCCGATTTAGTTAGCTCCTACAATGAGCAGTTCTTC.

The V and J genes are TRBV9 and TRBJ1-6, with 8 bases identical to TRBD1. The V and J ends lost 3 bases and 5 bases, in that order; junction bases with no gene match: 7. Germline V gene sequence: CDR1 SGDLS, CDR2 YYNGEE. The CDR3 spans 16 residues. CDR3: CASSATDRGNNSPLHF. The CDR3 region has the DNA TGTGCCAGCAGCGCAACCGACAGGGGAAATAATTCACCCCTCCACTTT.

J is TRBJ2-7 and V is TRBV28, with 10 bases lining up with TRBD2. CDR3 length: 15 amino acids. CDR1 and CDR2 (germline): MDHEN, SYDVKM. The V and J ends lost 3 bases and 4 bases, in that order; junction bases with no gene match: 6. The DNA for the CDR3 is TGTGCCAGCAGTTTGCTGGCTAGCGGGGGTTACGAGCAGTACTTC. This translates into CASSLLASGGYEQYF.

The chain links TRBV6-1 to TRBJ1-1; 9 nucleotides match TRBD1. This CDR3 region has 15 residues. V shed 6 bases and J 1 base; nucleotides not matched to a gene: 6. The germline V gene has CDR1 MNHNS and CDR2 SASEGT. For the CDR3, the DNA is TGTGCCAGCAGCAAATTGACAGGGGGGAACACTGAAGCTTTCTTT. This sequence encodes CASSKLTGGNTEAFF.

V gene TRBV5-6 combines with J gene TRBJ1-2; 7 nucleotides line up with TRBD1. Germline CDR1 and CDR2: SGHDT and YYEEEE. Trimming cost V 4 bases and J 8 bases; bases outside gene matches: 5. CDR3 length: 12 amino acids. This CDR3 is CASSRDSSGYTF. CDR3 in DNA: TGTGCCAGCAGCCGGGACAGTTCGGGCTACACCTTC.

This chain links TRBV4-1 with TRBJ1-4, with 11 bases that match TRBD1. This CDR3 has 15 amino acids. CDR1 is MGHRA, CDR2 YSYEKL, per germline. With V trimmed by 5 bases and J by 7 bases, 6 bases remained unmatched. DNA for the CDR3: TGCGCCAGCAGCGCACCCGGGACAGGGGGTGAAAAACTGTTTTTT. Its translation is CASSAPGTGGEKLFF.

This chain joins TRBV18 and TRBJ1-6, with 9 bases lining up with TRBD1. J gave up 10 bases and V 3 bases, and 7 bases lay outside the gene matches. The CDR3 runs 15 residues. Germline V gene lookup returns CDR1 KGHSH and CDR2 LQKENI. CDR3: CASSPRTGEGSPLHF. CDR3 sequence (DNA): TGTGCCAGCTCACCTAGGACAGGGGAAGGCTCACCCCTCCACTTT.

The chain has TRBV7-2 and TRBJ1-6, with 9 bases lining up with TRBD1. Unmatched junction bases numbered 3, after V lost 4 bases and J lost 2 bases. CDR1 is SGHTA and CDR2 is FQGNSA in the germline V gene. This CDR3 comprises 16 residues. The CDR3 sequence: CASSSQGAAYNSPLHF. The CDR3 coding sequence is TGTGCCAGCAGCTCACAGGGGGCGGCCTATAATTCACCCCTCCACTTT.

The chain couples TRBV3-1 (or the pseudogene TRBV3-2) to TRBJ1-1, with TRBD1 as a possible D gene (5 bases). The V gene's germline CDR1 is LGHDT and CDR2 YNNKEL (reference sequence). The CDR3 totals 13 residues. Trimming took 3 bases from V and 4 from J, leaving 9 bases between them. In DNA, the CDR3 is TGTGCCAGCAGCCATGGGGGGGGCACTGAAGCTTTCTTT. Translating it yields CASSHGGGTEAFF.

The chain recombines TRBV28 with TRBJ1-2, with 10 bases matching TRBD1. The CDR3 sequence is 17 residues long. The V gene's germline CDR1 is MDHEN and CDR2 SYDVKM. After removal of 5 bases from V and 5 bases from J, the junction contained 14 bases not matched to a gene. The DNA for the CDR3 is TGTGCCAGCAGTCCCCCGATAGGACAGGGGGTATGGTATGGCTACACCTTC. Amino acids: CASSPPIGQGVWYGYTF.